Below, one T cell receptor beta chain is given with its context. Its target is not known. This table comes from immunoSEQ multiplex PCR, and its TCRdb copy is limited to in-frame clones, with some not included. The table includes approximately 180,000 clones, roughly nine tenths detected once. This sample stems from a study of T cell responses to AZD1222 COVID-19 vaccine. Broader study findings: Just six AZD1222 recipients tested seropositive at baseline.

Germline CDR1 is KGHDR and CDR2 is SFDVKD. CDR3 size: 13 residues. Trimming removed 9 bases from V and 4 bases from J; junction bases left unmatched: 5. The receptor's source is an adult in good health. The source was peripheral blood, collected on day 0 of AZD1222 vaccination. V is TRBV24-1 and J is TRBJ1-1; the match to TRBD1 covers 9 bases. CDR3 region: CATQGQGGTEAFF. The CDR3 DNA sequence: TGTGCCACCCAGGGACAGGGAGGCACTGAAGCTTTCTTT.